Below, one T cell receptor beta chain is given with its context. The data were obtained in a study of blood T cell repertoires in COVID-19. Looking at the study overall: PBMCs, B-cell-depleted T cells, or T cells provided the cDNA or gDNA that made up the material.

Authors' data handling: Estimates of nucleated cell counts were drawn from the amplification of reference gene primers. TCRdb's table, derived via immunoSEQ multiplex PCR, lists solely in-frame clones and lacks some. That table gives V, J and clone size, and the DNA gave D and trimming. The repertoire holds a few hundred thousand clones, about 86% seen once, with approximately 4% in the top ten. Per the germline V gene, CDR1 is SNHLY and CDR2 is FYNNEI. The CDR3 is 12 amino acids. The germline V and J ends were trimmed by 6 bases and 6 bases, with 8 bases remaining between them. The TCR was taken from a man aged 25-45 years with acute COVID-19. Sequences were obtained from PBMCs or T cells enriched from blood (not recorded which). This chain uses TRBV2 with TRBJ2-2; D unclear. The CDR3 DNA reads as TGTGCCAGCAGCCTCTGGCCCGGGGAGCTGTTTTTT. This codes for CASSLWPGELFF.